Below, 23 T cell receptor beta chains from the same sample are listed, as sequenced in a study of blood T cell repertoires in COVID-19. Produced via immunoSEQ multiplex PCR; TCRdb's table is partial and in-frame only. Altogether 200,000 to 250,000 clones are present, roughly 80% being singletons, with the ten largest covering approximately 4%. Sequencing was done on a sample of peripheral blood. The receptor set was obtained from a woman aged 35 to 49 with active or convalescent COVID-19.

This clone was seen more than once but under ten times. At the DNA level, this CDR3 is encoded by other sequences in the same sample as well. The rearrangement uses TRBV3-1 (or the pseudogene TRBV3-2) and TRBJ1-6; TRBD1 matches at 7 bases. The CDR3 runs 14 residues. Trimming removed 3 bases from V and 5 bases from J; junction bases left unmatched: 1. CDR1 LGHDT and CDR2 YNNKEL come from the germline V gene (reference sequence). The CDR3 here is CASSQGQNNSPLHF. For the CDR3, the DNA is TGTGCCAGCAGCCAGGGACAGAATAATTCACCCCTCCACTTT.

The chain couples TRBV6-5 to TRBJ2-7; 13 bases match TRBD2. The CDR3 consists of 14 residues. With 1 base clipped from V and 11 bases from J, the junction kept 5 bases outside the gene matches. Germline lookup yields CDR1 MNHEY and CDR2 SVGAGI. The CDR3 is CASSYLGLAGRKYF. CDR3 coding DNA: TGTGCCAGCAGTTACTTGGGACTAGCGGGGAGAAAGTACTTC.

CDR3 sequence reads: CASSNQGRYEQYF. The CDR3 DNA reads as TGTGCCAGTAGTAATCAGGGCCGCTACGAGCAGTACTTC. This sequence joins TRBV19 and TRBJ2-7; tentatively, D is TRBD1 (5 bases). The CDR3 has 13 residues. Trimming left V 4 bases short and J 3 bases short, with 10 bases between. Germline V gives CDR1 LNHDA, CDR2 SQIVND (reference sequence).

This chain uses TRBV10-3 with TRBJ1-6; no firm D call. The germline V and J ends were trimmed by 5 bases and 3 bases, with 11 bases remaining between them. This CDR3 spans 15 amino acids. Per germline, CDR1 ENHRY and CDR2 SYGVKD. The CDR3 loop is CAISLDGLYNSPLHF. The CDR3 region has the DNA TGTGCCATCAGTCTCGACGGACTCTATAATTCACCCCTCCACTTT.

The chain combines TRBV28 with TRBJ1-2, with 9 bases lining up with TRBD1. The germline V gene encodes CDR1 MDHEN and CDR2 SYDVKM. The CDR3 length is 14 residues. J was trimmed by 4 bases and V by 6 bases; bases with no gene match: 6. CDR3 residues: CASRDRGEGYGYTF. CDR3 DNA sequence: TGTGCCAGCAGGGACAGGGGCGAGGGCTATGGCTACACCTTC.

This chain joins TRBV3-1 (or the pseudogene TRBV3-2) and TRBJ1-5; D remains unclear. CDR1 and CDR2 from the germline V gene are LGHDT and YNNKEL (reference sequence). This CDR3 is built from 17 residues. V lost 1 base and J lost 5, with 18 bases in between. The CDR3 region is CASSQVYGDRLDQPQHF. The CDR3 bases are TGTGCCAGCAGCCAAGTTTACGGAGATAGGCTAGATCAGCCCCAGCATTTT.

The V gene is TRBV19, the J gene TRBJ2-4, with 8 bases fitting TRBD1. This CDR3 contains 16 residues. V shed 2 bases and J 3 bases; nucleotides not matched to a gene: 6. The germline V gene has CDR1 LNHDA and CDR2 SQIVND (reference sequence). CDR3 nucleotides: TGTGCCAGTAGTATAATGAGGGGACAGGTCAAAAACATTCAGTACTTC. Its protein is CASSIMRGQVKNIQYF.

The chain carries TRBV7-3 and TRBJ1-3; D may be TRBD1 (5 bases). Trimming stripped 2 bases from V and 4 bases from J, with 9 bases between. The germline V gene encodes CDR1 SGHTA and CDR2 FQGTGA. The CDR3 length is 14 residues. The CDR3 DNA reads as TGTGCCAGCAGCTTAGGGGCATTCGGAAACACCATATATTTT. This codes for CASSLGAFGNTIYF.

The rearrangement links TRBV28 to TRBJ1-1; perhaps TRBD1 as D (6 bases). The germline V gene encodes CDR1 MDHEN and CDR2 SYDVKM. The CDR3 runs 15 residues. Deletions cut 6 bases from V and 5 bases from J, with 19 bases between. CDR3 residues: CASRPRQDGGTEAFF. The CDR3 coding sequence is TGTGCCAGCAGACCCCGACAGGATGGTGGGACTGAAGCTTTCTTT. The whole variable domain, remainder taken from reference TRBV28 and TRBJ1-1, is DVKVTQSSRYLVKRTGEKVFLECVQDMDHENMFWYRQDPGLGLRLIYFSYDVKMKEKGDIPEGYSVSREKKERFSLILESASTNQTSMYLCASRPRQDGGTEAFFGQGTRLTVV.

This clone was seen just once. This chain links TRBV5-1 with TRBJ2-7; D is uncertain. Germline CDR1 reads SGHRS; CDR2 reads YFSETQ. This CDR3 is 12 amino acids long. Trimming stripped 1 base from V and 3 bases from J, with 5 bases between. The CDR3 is CASSLTDYEQYF. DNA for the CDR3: TGCGCCAGCAGCTTGACTGACTACGAGCAGTACTTC.

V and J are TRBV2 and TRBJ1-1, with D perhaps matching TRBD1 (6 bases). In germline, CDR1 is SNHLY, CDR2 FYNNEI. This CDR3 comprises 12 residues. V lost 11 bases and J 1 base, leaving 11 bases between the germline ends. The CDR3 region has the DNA TGTGCCGGACAGATACGGAACACTGAAGCTTTCTTT. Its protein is CAGQIRNTEAFF.

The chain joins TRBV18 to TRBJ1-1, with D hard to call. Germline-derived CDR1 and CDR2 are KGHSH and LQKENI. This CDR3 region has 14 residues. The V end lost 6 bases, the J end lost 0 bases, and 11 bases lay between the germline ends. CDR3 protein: CASSLLSLNTEAFF. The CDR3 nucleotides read TGTGCCAGCTCTTTATTGAGCTTGAACACTGAAGCTTTCTTT.

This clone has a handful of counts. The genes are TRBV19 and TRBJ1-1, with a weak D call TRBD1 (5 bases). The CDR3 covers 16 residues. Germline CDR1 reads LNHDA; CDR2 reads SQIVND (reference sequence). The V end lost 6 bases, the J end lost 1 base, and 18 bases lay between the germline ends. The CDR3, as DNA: TGTGCCAGTAGGGGTAAGGTACGGGGGGAGAACACTGAAGCTTTCTTT. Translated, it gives CASRGKVRGENTEAFF.

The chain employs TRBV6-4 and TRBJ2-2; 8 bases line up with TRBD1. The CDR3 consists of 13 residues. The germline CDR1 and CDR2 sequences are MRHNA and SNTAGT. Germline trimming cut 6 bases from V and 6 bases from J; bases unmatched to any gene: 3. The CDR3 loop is CASRTGDAGELFF. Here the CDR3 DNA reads TGTGCCAGCAGGACAGGGGACGCCGGGGAGCTGTTTTTT.

This CDR3 reads CASSLDRAAYNEQFF. In nucleotides, the CDR3 is TGTGCCAGCAGTTTGGACAGGGCCGCCTACAATGAGCAGTTCTTC. The chain couples TRBV6-9 to TRBJ2-1, with 8 bases that match TRBD1. The junction had 4 bases not matched to a gene; V was cut back by 4 bases and J by 2 bases. Germline V lookup: CDR1 MNHGY, CDR2 SVAAGI. The CDR3 runs to 15 residues.

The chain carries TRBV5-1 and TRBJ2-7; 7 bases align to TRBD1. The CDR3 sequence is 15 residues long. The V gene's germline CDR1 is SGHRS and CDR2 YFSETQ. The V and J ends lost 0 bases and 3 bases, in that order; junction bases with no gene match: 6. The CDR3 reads CASSLVRGGDYEQYF. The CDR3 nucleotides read TGCGCCAGCAGCTTGGTTCGAGGGGGCGACTACGAGCAGTACTTC.

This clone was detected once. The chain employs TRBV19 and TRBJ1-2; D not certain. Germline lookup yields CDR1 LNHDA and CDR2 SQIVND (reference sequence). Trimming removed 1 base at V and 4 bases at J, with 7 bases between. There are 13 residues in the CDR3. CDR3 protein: CASSIATFYGYTF. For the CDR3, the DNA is TGTGCCAGTAGTATAGCCACTTTCTATGGCTACACCTTC.

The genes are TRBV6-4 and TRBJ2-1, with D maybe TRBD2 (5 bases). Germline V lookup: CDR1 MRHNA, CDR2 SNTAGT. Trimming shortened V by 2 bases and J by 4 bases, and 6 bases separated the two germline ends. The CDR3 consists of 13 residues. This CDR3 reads CASSDREYNEQFF. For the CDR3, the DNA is TGTGCCAGCAGTGACAGGGAGTACAATGAGCAGTTCTTC.

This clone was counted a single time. DNA for the CDR3: TGCGCCAGCAGCTTTAGTCCGCCTAGCGGGGGGTACAATGAGCAGTTCTTC. This encodes CASSFSPPSGGYNEQFF. V usage is TRBV5-1 and J usage is TRBJ2-1; TRBD2 aligns across 11 bases. CDR1 and CDR2 from the germline V gene are SGHRS and YFSETQ. CDR3 size: 17 residues. Trimming took 2 bases from V and 4 from J; bases not matched to a gene: 8.

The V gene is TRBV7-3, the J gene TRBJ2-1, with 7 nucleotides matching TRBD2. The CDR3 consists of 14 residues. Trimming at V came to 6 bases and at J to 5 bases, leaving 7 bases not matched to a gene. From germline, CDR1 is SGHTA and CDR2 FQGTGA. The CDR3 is CASSQAGENNEQFF. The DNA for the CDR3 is TGTGCCAGCAGTCAGGCGGGGGAAAACAATGAGCAGTTCTTC.

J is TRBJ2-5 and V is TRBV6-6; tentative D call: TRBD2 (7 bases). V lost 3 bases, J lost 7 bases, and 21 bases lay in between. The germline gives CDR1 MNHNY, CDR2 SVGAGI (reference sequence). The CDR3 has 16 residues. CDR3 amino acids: CASSYSRIGGERTQYF. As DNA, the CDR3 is TGTGCCAGCAGTTATTCTCGTATAGGGGGGGAGAGGACCCAGTACTTC.

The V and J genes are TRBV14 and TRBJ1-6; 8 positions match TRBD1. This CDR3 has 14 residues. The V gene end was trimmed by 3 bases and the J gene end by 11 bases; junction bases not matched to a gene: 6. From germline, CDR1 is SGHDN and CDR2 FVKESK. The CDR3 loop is CASSQDDRGAPLHF. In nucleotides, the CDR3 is TGTGCCAGCAGCCAGGATGACAGGGGTGCACCCCTCCACTTT.

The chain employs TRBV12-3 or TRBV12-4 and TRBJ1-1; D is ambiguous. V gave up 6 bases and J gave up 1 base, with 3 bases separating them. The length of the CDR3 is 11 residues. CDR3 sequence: CASRRNTEAFF. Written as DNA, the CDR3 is TGTGCCAGCAGGCGGAACACTGAAGCTTTCTTT.